The clone carrying this T cell receptor (beta chain) was seen at least ten times. The data were obtained in a study of Graves' ophthalmopathy and Graves' hyperthyroidism. Overall study: There was a collection of peripheral blood at initial diagnosis, before any treatment.

Beta-chain TCR CDR3 regions were amplified from RNA transcripts. Scientists carried out first-round RT-PCR using HTBI primers and then a second-round multiplex PCR. TCRdb ran MiXCR on the multiplex PCR reads and lists one entry per CDR3 protein. This sample carries about 740,000 distinct CDR3 sequences, roughly 40% of them seen once, and the ten largest clones take about 40%. The evidence that diagnosis relied on was clinical symptoms, serum thyroxine, TRAb, thyroid ultrasound and orbital computed tomography. PBMCs came from less than 12 ml of fresh peripheral blood. V lost 0 bases to trimming and J lost 2 bases, with 4 bases between them. Germline values: CDR1 SGHVS, CDR2 FQNEAQ. This CDR3 has 13 amino acids.

The clonotype originates from an adult man with Graves' ophthalmopathy. Sequences were obtained from peripheral blood. The V gene is TRBV7-8, the J gene TRBJ1-2; no definite D call. In DNA, the CDR3 is TGTGCCAGCAGCTTAGCGGAGAACTATGGCTACACCTTC. This translates into CASSLAENYGYTF.